This TCR beta chain is drawn from a study of blood T cell repertoires in COVID-19. Generated by immunoSEQ multiplex PCR, the TCRdb table keeps only in-frame clones and is missing some. The sample has 150,000 to 200,000 clones, approximately 90% seen once. Cohorts were determined from participant-reported clinical history. Recovery among Cohort 3 donors was established by two negative PCRs, clearance, or symptom resolution. J lost 4 bases, V lost 2 bases, and 5 bases had no gene match. Germline V gene data show CDR1 as KGHSH and CDR2 as LQKENI. CDR3 length: 15 amino acids. The chain recombines TRBV18 with TRBJ2-1, with TRBD2 matching 7 bases. Sequencing used PBMCs or T cells enriched from blood (not recorded which). This receptor was obtained from a woman in her fifties or sixties who had recovered from COVID-19. CDR3 protein: CASSPGAGRYNEQFF. CDR3 sequence (DNA): TGTGCCAGCTCACCAGGAGCGGGAAGATACAATGAGCAGTTCTTC.